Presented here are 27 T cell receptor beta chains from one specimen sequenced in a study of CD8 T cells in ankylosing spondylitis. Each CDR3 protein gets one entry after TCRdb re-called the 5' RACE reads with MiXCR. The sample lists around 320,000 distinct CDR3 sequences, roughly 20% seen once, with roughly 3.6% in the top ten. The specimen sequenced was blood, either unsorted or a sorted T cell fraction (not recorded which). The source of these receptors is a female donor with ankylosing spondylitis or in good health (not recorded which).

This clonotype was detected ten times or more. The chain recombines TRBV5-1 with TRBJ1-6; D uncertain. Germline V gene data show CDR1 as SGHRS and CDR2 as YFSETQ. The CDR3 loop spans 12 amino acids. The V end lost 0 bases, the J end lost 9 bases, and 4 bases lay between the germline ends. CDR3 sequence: CASSLDGSPLHF. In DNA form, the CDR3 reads TGCGCCAGCAGCTTGGATGGTTCACCCCTCCACTTT.

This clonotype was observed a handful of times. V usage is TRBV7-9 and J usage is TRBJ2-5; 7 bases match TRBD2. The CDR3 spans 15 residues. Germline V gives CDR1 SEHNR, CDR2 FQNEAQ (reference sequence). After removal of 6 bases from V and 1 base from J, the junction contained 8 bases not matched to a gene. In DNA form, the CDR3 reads TGTGCCAGCAGACTTCTCCGCGGGGGCCAAGAGACCCAGTACTTC. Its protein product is CASRLLRGGQETQYF.

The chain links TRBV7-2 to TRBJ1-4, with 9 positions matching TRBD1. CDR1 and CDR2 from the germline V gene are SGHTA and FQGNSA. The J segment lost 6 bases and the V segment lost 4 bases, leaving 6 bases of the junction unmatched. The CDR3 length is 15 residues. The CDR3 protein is CASSSSGTGYEKLFF. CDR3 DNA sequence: TGTGCCAGCAGCTCCTCCGGGACAGGGTATGAAAAACTGTTTTTT.

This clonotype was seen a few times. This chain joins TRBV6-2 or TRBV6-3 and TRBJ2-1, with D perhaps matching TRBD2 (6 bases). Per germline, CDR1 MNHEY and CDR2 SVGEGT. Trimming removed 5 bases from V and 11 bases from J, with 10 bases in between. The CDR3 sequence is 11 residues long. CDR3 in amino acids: CASSRSGQQFF. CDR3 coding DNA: TGTGCCAGCAGTCGGAGCGGGCAGCAGTTCTTC.

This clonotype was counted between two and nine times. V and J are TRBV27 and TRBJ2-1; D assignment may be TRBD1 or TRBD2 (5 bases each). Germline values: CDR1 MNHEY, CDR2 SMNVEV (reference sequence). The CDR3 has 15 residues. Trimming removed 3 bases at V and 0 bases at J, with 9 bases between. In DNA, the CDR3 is TGTGCCAGCAGTTTGATGGGGACCTCCTACAATGAGCAGTTCTTC. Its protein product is CASSLMGTSYNEQFF.

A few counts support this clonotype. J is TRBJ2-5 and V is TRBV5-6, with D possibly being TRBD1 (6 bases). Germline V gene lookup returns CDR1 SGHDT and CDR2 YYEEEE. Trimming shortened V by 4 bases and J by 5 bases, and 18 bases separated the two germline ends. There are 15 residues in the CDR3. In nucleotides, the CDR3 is TGTGCCAGCAGCAGCCTCAGGGTTGGGGGCGAGACCCAGTACTTC. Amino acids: CASSSLRVGGETQYF.

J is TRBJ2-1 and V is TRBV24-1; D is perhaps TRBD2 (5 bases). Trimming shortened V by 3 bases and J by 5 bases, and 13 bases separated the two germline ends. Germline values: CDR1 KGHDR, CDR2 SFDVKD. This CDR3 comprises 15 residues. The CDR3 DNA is TGTGCCACCAGTGATCGGGCCACTAGAAACAATGAGCAGTTCTTC. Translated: CATSDRATRNNEQFF.

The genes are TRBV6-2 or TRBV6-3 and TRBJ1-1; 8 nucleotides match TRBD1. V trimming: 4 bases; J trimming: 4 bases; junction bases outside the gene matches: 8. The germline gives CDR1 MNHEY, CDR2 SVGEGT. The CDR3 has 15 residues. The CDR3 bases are TGTGCCAGCAGTTTGGCAGGGGGCGGATTCACTGAAGCTTTCTTT. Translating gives CASSLAGGGFTEAFF.

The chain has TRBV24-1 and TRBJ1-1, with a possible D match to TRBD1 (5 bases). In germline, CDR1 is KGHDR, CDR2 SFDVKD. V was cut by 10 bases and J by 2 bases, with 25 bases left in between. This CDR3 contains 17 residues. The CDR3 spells CATTSIRGNRSNTEAFF. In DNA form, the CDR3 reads TGTGCCACAACCAGTATAAGGGGTAATCGATCAAACACTGAAGCTTTCTTT.

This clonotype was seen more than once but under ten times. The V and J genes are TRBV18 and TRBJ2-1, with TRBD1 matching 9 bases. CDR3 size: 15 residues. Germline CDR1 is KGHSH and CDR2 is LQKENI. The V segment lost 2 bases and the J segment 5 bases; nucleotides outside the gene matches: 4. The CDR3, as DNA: TGTGCCAGCTCACCAAGACAGGGGGGAGACAATGAGCAGTTCTTC. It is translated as CASSPRQGGDNEQFF.

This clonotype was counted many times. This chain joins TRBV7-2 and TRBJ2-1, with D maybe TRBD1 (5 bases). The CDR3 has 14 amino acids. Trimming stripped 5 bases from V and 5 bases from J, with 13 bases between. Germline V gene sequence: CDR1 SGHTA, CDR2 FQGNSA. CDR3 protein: CASSQLGVNNEQFF. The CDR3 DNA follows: TGTGCCAGCAGCCAATTAGGGGTGAACAATGAGCAGTTCTTC.

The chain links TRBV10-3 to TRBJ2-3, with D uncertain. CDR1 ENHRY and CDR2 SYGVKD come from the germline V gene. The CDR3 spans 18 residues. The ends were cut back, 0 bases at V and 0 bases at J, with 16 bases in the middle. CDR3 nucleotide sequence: TGTGCCATCAGTGAGTCAGTGACGCCAGCGAGTAGCACAGATACGCAGTATTTT. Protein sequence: CAISESVTPASSTDTQYF.

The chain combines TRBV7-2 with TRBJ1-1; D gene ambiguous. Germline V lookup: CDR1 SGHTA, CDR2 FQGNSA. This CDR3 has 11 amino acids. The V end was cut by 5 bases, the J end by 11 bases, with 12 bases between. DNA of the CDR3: TGTGCCAGCAGCCTCGACCTGATGGCTTTCTTT. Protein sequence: CASSLDLMAFF.

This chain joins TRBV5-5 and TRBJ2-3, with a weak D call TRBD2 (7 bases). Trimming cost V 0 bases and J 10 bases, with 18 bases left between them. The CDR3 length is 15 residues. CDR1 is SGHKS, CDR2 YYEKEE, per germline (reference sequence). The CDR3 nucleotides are TGTGCCAGCAGCTTGGTTGCCGGGGGGCCCTCGTCGCAGTATTTT. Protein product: CASSLVAGGPSSQYF.

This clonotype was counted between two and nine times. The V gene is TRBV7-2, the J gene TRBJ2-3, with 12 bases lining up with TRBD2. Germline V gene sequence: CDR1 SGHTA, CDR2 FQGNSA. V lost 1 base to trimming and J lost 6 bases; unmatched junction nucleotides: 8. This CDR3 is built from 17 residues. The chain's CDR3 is CASSLGPLAGGLDTQYF. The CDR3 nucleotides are TGTGCCAGCAGCTTAGGCCCCCTAGCGGGAGGGCTGGATACGCAGTATTTT. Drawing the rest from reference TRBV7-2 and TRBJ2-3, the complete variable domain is GAGVSQSPSNKVTEKGKDVELRCDPISGHTALYWYRQSLGQGLEFLIYFQGNSAPDKSGLPSDRFSAERTGGSVSTLTIQRTQQEDSAVYLCASSLGPLAGGLDTQYFGPGTRLTVL.

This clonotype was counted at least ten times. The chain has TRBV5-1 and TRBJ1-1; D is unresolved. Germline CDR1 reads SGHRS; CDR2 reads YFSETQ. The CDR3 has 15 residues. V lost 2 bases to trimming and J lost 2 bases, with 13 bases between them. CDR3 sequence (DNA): TGCGCCAGCAGCTTAACGTATCAACTAAACACTGAAGCTTTCTTT. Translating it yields CASSLTYQLNTEAFF.

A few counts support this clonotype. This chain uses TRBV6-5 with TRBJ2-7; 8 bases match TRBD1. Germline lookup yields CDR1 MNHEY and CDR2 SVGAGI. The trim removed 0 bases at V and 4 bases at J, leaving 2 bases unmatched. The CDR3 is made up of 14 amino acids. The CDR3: CASSYSDRGYEQYF. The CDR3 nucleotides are TGTGCCAGCAGTTACTCCGACAGGGGTTACGAGCAGTACTTC.

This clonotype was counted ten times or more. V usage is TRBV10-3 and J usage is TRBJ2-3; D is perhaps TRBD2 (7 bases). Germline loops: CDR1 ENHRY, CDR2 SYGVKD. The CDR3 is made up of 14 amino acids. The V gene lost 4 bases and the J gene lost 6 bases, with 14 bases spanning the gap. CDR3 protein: CAISGGGAYDTQYF. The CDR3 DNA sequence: TGTGCCATCAGTGGAGGGGGGGCATACGATACGCAGTATTTT.

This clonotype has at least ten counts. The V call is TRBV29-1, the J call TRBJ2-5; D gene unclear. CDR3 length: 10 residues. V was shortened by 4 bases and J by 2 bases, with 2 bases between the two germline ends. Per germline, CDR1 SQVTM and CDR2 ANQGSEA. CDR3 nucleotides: TGCAGCGTTGGGCAAGAGACCCAGTACTTC. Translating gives CSVGQETQYF.

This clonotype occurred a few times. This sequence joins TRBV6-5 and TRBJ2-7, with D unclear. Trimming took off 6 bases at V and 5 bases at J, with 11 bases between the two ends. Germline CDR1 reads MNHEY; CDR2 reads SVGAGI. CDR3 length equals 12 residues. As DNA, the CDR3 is TGTGCCAGCAGATCTCTACCCCACGAGCAGTACTTC. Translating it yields CASRSLPHEQYF.

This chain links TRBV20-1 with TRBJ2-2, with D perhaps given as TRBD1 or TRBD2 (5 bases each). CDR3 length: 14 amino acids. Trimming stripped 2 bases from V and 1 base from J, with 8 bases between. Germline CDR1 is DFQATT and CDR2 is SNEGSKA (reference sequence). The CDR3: CSARRGRNTGELFF. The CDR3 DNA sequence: TGCAGTGCTAGAAGGGGACGGAACACCGGGGAGCTGTTTTTT.

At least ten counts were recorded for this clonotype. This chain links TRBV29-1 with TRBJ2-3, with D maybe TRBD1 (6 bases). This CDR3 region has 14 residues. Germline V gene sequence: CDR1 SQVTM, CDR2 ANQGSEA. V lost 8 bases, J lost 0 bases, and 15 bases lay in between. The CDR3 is CSTRDTFSTDTQYF. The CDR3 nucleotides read TGCAGCACCCGGGACACCTTTAGCACAGATACGCAGTATTTT.

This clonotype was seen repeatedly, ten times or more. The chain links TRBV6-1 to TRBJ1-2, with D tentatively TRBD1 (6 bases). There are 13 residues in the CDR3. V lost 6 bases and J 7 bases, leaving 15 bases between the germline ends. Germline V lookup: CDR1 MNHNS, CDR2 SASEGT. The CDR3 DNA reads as TGTGCCAGCAGGGACCTTACAGGGAGTGGCTACACCTTC. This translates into CASRDLTGSGYTF.

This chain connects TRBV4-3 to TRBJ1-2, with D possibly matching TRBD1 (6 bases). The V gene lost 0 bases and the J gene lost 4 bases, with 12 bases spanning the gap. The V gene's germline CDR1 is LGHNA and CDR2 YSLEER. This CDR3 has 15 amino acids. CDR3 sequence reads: CASSQDRGGIYGYTF. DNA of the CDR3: TGCGCCAGCAGCCAAGATAGGGGGGGGATCTATGGCTACACCTTC.

Written as DNA, the CDR3 is TGTGCCAGCAGCTCCCGACTAGCGGATTACAATGAGCAGTTCTTC. Protein product: CASSSRLADYNEQFF. The rearrangement uses TRBV6-1 and TRBJ2-1, with 9 bases fitting TRBD2. The germline V gene encodes CDR1 MNHNS and CDR2 SASEGT. CDR3 length: 15 residues. Losses at the gene ends were 6 bases for V and 4 bases for J; bases not matched to a gene: 7.

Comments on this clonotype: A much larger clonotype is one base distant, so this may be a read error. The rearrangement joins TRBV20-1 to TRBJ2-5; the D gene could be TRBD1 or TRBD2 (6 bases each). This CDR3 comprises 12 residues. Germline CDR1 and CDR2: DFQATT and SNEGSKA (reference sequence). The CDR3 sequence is CRARLGGETQYF. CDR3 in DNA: TGCAGAGCTAGACTAGGGGGAGAGACCCAGTACTTC.

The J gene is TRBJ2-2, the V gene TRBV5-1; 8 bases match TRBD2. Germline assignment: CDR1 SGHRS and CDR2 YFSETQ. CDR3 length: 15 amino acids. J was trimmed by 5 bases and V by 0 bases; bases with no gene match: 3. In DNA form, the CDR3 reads TGCGCCAGCAGCTTGGAGGCTAGCGGGACCGGGGAGCTGTTTTTT. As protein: CASSLEASGTGELFF.